Sequencing of this T cell receptor (beta chain) was carried out in a study of T cells after yellow fever vaccination. The 5'RACE template-switching step produced TCR cDNA and added a universal primer site and UMIs. Via MiXCR, TCRdb re-called the 5' RACE reads, giving one row per CDR3 protein. Of over 100,000 distinct CDR3 sequences in the sample, 8% to 9.5% were seen once. V lost 5 bases and J lost 4, with 15 bases in between. This CDR3 has 14 residues. The germline gives CDR1 MDHEN, CDR2 SYDVKM. Study results and limitations: Most primary-vaccination clones reappeared after the booster (about 97% CD4, about 87% CD8). Some clonotypes, a small share, were shared between CD4 and CD8 compartments. Abundant clonotypes from the bulk population could contaminate FACS-sorted repertoires.

This clonotype was recorded at least ten times. Its matching antigen is unknown. V gene TRBV28 combines with J gene TRBJ2-7; TRBD1 might be the D (5 bases). The sequence was obtained from a man aged 25 to 45 who received the YFV17D yellow fever vaccine. The sample here was CD8+ T cells sorted from PBMCs, taken 45 days after the yellow fever booster vaccination. DNA for the CDR3: TGTGCCAGCAGTCCCGTCCCAGGGTTTTACGAGCAGTACTTC. Translation: CASSPVPGFYEQYF.